This T cell receptor (beta chain) was sequenced for a study of blood T cell repertoires in COVID-19. Study-wide background: Whether acute or convalescent, the COVID-19 samples came from the United States, Italy and Spain. In each case, the material was cDNA or gDNA derived from T cells, B-cell-depleted T cells, or PBMCs.

The Seattle site enrolled patients during active infection and followed them longitudinally. CDR3 length: 14 amino acids. Germline-derived CDR1 and CDR2 are LGHDT and YNNKEL (reference sequence). V was trimmed by 6 bases and J by 2 bases, leaving 13 bases between them. How the authors handled the data: Estimated nucleated cell counts came from reference gene primer amplification. This table comes from immunoSEQ multiplex PCR, and its TCRdb copy is limited to in-frame clones, with some not included. The DNA gave D and trimming, while V, J and clone size come from that table. The sample holds fewer than 650,000 clones; around 90% are singletons and the top ten take 7.5% to 9.5%. Points on this clone: Additional DNA sequences in this sample encode the identical CDR3.

This chain connects TRBV3-1 (or the pseudogene TRBV3-2) to TRBJ1-1; no firm D call. Sequencing was performed on peripheral blood. The TCR comes from a woman in her forties or fifties with COVID-19, enrolled during active disease. Here the CDR3 DNA reads TGTGCCAGCAGTCGCCGGACGGGAAACACTGAAGCTTTCTTT. Amino acids: CASSRRTGNTEAFF.